These 32 T cell receptor beta chains were sequenced from one sample in a study of cytomegalovirus exposure and HLA in healthy donors. The repertoire was sequenced with immunoSEQ multiplex PCR; TCRdb's copy has only in-frame clones and lacks some. This sample has some 68,000 clones, with 94% found just once. Sequences were obtained from PBMCs. The receptors come from a man aged 18 to 30 in good health and CMV-seropositive.

The rearrangement uses TRBV6-6 and TRBJ1-1; the D gene is possibly TRBD1 (5 bases). Trimming cost V 6 bases and J 0 bases, with 8 bases left between them. Germline CDR1 is MNHNY and CDR2 is SVGAGI (reference sequence). This CDR3 comprises 13 residues. The CDR3 sequence is CASSRDMNTEAFF. CDR3 nucleotide sequence: TGTGCCAGCAGCAGGGATATGAACACTGAAGCTTTCTTT.

The chain is built from TRBV4-1 and TRBJ2-6; D possibly corresponds to TRBD1 (5 bases). Trimming stripped 1 base from V and 0 bases from J, with 10 bases between. In germline, CDR1 is MGHRA, CDR2 YSYEKL. The CDR3 sequence is 17 residues long. This CDR3 reads CASSQGTFVSGANVLTF. CDR3 nucleotides: TGCGCCAGCAGCCAAGGGACATTCGTCTCTGGGGCCAACGTCCTGACTTTC.

V gene TRBV9 combines with J gene TRBJ2-3, with 12 bases fitting TRBD2. V lost 3 bases, J lost 7 bases, and 6 bases stayed unmatched. Germline V gene sequence: CDR1 SGDLS, CDR2 YYNGEE. The CDR3 has 15 residues. CDR3 nucleotides: TGTGCCAGCAGCGAGTCTAGCGGGGGGGAATATACGCAGTATTTT. This sequence encodes CASSESSGGEYTQYF.

This clone is a singleton in its sample. This rearrangement joins TRBV19 to TRBJ1-1; TRBD1 is a possible D gene (6 bases). The CDR3 consists of 15 residues. Trimming cost V 10 bases and J 6 bases, with 24 bases left between them. Per the germline V gene, CDR1 is LNHDA and CDR2 is SQIVND (reference sequence). The CDR3 nucleotides read TGTGCCACCAGAGTGGGCGGCAGGGGCATCCCTGAAGCTTTCTTT. The encoded protein is CATRVGGRGIPEAFF.

The V gene is TRBV18, the J gene TRBJ1-2; TRBD1 agrees at 10 bases. CDR3 length equals 13 residues. V shed 4 bases, J shed 7 bases, and the junction held 3 bases outside the gene matches. CDR1 KGHSH and CDR2 LQKENI come from the germline V gene. As DNA, the CDR3 is TGTGCCAGCTCACGACAGGGGGCGACTGGCTACACCTTC. It yields the protein CASSRQGATGYTF.

The chain employs TRBV10-3 and TRBJ1-1; D remains ambiguous. The V and J ends lost 4 bases and 10 bases respectively, with 13 bases between them. This CDR3 spans 12 amino acids. CDR1 is ENHRY and CDR2 is SYGVKD in the germline V gene. CDR3 DNA: TGTGCCATCAGTGGGGGAGGGCAAAGAGCTTTCTTT. This sequence encodes CAISGGGQRAFF.

The chain links TRBV6-6 to TRBJ2-7, with 7 nucleotides matching TRBD1. V trimming: 5 bases; J trimming: 2 bases; junction bases outside the gene matches: 6. The CDR3 covers 14 residues. CDR1 is MNHNY, CDR2 SVGAGI, per germline (reference sequence). CDR3 amino acids: CASSARQGTYEQYF. CDR3 DNA: TGTGCCAGCAGTGCCCGACAGGGAACCTACGAGCAGTACTTC.

The rearrangement uses TRBV19 and TRBJ2-2; 7 nucleotides line up with TRBD1. The J segment lost 5 bases and the V segment lost 4 bases, leaving 10 bases of the junction unmatched. The CDR3 is made up of 16 amino acids. Germline CDR1 and CDR2: LNHDA and SQIVND (reference sequence). DNA of the CDR3: TGTGCCAGTAGTAGGCCCTACAGGGGCGAAACCGGGGAGCTGTTTTTT. Amino acids: CASSRPYRGETGELFF.

V usage is TRBV7-9 and J usage is TRBJ2-5; D ambiguous. CDR3 length: 13 amino acids. Germline CDR1 is SEHNR and CDR2 is FQNEAQ (reference sequence). Trimming pared 2 bases from V and 3 bases from J, leaving 7 bases between. In DNA form, the CDR3 reads TGTGCCAGCAGCTTACGAGGAGAAGAGACCCAGTACTTC. Encoded protein: CASSLRGEETQYF.

The rearrangement links TRBV2 to TRBJ2-5; 8 bases are a match to TRBD2. Trimming took 2 bases from V and 1 from J; bases not matched to a gene: 9. Germline V gene lookup returns CDR1 SNHLY and CDR2 FYNNEI. The CDR3 runs 17 residues. CDR3 sequence (DNA): TGTGCCAGCAGTGAACGGGGGGGCGCCGGGTTCCAAGAGACCCAGTACTTC. The encoded protein is CASSERGGAGFQETQYF.

The chain employs TRBV7-6 and TRBJ2-6, with D possibly matching TRBD2 (7 bases). Germline lookup yields CDR1 SGHVS and CDR2 FNYEAQ. The CDR3 is 17 residues long. The V end was cut by 1 base, the J end by 0 bases, with 10 bases between. The CDR3 here is CASSLEGGSSGANVLTF. In DNA, the CDR3 is TGTGCCAGCAGCTTAGAGGGGGGGAGCTCTGGGGCCAACGTCCTGACTTTC.

The chain uses TRBV4-2 and TRBJ1-3; 7 bases line up with TRBD1. Germline trimming cut 0 bases from V and 4 bases from J; bases unmatched to any gene: 6. The CDR3 is 16 residues long. CDR1 is LGHNA and CDR2 is YNFKEQ in the germline V gene. The CDR3 spells CASSQDRRTGGNTIYF. The DNA of the CDR3 is TGTGCCAGCAGCCAAGATCGGAGGACAGGAGGAAACACCATATATTTT.

This chain connects TRBV5-1 to TRBJ1-2; a weak D match, TRBD1 (5 bases). Trimming removed 0 bases from V and 5 bases from J, with 8 bases in between. This CDR3 is 13 amino acids long. Germline V gene lookup returns CDR1 SGHRS and CDR2 YFSETQ. DNA for the CDR3: TGCGCCAGCAGCTTGGAATCAGGGTATGGCTACACCTTC. It specifies CASSLESGYGYTF.

The V call is TRBV5-5, the J call TRBJ2-7; D is perhaps TRBD1 (6 bases). Germline CDR1 and CDR2: SGHKS and YYEKEE (reference sequence). The CDR3 is made up of 15 amino acids. V lost 1 base, J lost 1 base, and 12 bases lay in between. CDR3 loop: CASSLRGGHSYEQYF. CDR3 sequence (DNA): TGTGCCAGCAGCTTGAGAGGGGGACATTCCTACGAGCAGTACTTC.

This chain joins TRBV27 and TRBJ1-5; possible D gene TRBD1, 6 bases. Deletions cut 5 bases from V and 7 bases from J, with 12 bases between. The CDR3 is made up of 13 amino acids. Per germline, CDR1 MNHEY and CDR2 SMNVEV (reference sequence). CDR3 in DNA: TGTGCCAGCAGTCAAACAGGGACCCAGCCCCAGCATTTT. Translating it yields CASSQTGTQPQHF.

The rearrangement joins TRBV7-3 to TRBJ2-7; the D gene is possibly TRBD2 (5 bases). The germline CDR1 and CDR2 sequences are SGHTA and FQGTGA. The CDR3 has 15 residues. Between the trimmed V and J ends, which lost 5 bases and 8 bases, there was a span of 22 bases. CDR3 DNA sequence: TGTGCCAGCAGCGCCACCGGGATGGCTCAGTCGAAGCAGTACTTC. This translates into CASSATGMAQSKQYF.

V and J are TRBV5-1 and TRBJ1-1; 10 nucleotides line up with TRBD1. The V gene's germline CDR1 is SGHRS and CDR2 YFSETQ. The CDR3 is 15 residues long. V dropped 4 bases and J dropped 4; count of bases not matched to a gene: 7. For the CDR3, the DNA is TGCGCCAGCAGCCCCAGGACAGGGGGGAGCACTGAAGCTTTCTTT. Translation: CASSPRTGGSTEAFF.

The chain carries TRBV7-9 and TRBJ1-2; tentative D call: TRBD1 (5 bases). The V end was cut by 3 bases, the J end by 10 bases, with 12 bases between. The CDR3 runs to 12 residues. CDR1 SEHNR and CDR2 FQNEAQ come from the germline V gene (reference sequence). The CDR3 protein is CASSLPGRDYTF. CDR3 nucleotide sequence: TGTGCCAGCAGCTTGCCGGGGCGGGACTACACCTTC.

The chain recombines TRBV19 with TRBJ1-4, with unresolved D. The CDR3 contains 14 residues. V was shortened by 8 bases and J by 4 bases, with 14 bases between the two germline ends. Germline loops: CDR1 LNHDA, CDR2 SQIVND (reference sequence). CDR3 coding DNA: TGTGCCAGTCGAACCCAGGCCGATAATGAAAAACTGTTTTTT. Its translation is CASRTQADNEKLFF.

This chain links TRBV29-1 with TRBJ2-1, with TRBD2 matching 9 bases. The CDR3 consists of 14 residues. The J segment lost 3 bases and the V segment lost 1 base, leaving 1 base of the junction unmatched. CDR1 is SQVTM, CDR2 ANQGSEA, per germline. The CDR3: CSVEGLADYNEQFF. The DNA of the CDR3 is TGCAGCGTTGAAGGACTAGCGGACTACAATGAGCAGTTCTTC.

The CDR3 sequence: CASSLGLIGPNTEAFF. The CDR3 bases are TGTGCCAGCAGCTTAGGCCTTATCGGTCCGAACACTGAAGCTTTCTTT. The V call is TRBV13, the J call TRBJ1-1; D unclear. The CDR3 is 16 residues long. The germline CDR1 and CDR2 sequences are PRHDT and FYEKMQ (reference sequence). Trimming cost V 0 bases and J 1 base, with 12 bases left between them.

The chain combines TRBV5-6 with TRBJ2-1; 9 nucleotides agree with TRBD2. J was trimmed by 0 bases and V by 4 bases; bases with no gene match: 2. Germline CDR1 is SGHDT and CDR2 is YYEEEE. This CDR3 has 15 amino acids. CDR3 in amino acids: CASSRGGVSYNEQFF. The CDR3 bases are TGTGCCAGCAGCCGCGGGGGGGTCTCCTACAATGAGCAGTTCTTC.

The genes are TRBV28 and TRBJ2-6; no firm D call. CDR1 MDHEN and CDR2 SYDVKM come from the germline V gene. The CDR3 extends over 16 amino acids. Trimming took 5 bases from V and 0 from J, leaving 11 bases between them. The CDR3 coding sequence is TGTGCCAGCAGTCCCGATGAGTACTCTGGGGCCAACGTCCTGACTTTC. It codes for CASSPDEYSGANVLTF.

This sequence joins TRBV11-1 and TRBJ2-4; TRBD1 might be the D (6 bases). Trimming shortened V by 3 bases and J by 5 bases, and 11 bases separated the two germline ends. CDR3 length: 14 residues. CDR1 and CDR2 from the germline V gene are SGHAT and FQDESV (reference sequence). The CDR3 sequence: CASSLQQGENIQYF. The CDR3 DNA follows: TGTGCCAGCAGCTTGCAACAGGGCGAAAACATTCAGTACTTC.

The CDR3 nucleotides read TGTGCCAGCACCTCACTTTTGGACAGTAACTACGAGCAGTACTTC. It specifies CASTSLLDSNYEQYF. This chain uses TRBV6-6 with TRBJ2-7; tentative D call: TRBD1 (6 bases). The germline gives CDR1 MNHNY, CDR2 SVGAGI (reference sequence). The CDR3 totals 15 residues. The ends were cut back, 7 bases at V and 3 bases at J, with 19 bases in the middle.

The V gene is TRBV4-2, the J gene TRBJ2-3, with D maybe TRBD2 (6 bases). CDR1 LGHNA and CDR2 YNFKEQ come from the germline V gene. The CDR3 extends over 17 amino acids. V was clipped by 0 bases and J by 6 bases, with 19 bases between them. CDR3 nucleotides: TGTGCCAGCAGCCAAGAGGGAGGCCAGCCTTACGGGGATACGCAGTATTTT. Translating it yields CASSQEGGQPYGDTQYF.

A single count supports this clone. This chain connects TRBV4-1 to TRBJ2-7; 9 nucleotides agree with TRBD2. V was pared by 4 bases and J by 3 bases, with 10 bases of the junction left unmatched. Germline values: CDR1 MGHRA, CDR2 YSYEKL. This CDR3 comprises 16 residues. In DNA form, the CDR3 reads TGCGCCAGCAGCCCCCTACACCTAGCGGGAAGCTACGAGCAGTACTTC. Amino acids: CASSPLHLAGSYEQYF.

The genes are TRBV29-1 and TRBJ1-2; D unresolved. CDR3 size: 12 residues. CDR1 and CDR2 from the germline V gene are SQVTM and ANQGSEA. V was trimmed by 6 bases and J by 4 bases, leaving 12 bases between them. CDR3 in DNA: TGCAGCGTGGAACCACGGGGCTATGGCTACACCTTC. Residues: CSVEPRGYGYTF.

The chain is built from TRBV7-6 and TRBJ2-5, with D possibly matching TRBD2 (6 bases). With 10 bases removed from V and 5 bases from J, the gap between germline ends came to 17 bases. Germline V gene lookup returns CDR1 SGHVS and CDR2 FNYEAQ. The CDR3 totals 13 residues. In DNA form, the CDR3 reads TGTGCCACCAAGGACTCTGCGGGGGAGACCCAGTACTTC. This encodes CATKDSAGETQYF.

The genes are TRBV5-6 and TRBJ2-7; a weak D match, TRBD1 (5 bases). This CDR3 is built from 13 residues. The germline gives CDR1 SGHDT, CDR2 YYEEEE. Trimming stripped 4 bases from V and 0 bases from J, with 8 bases between. CDR3 protein: CASSTDISYEQYF. CDR3 nucleotide sequence: TGTGCCAGCAGCACGGACATCTCCTACGAGCAGTACTTC.

The chain employs TRBV6-4 and TRBJ2-1; 10 nucleotides line up with TRBD1. Trimming removed 4 bases from V and 8 bases from J; junction bases left unmatched: 5. Per germline, CDR1 MRHNA and CDR2 SNTAGT. The CDR3 is 14 residues long. CDR3 sequence (DNA): TGTGCCAGCAGTGCCACCGGGACAGGGGATGAGCAGTTCTTC. Encoded protein: CASSATGTGDEQFF.

J is TRBJ2-7 and V is TRBV27; TRBD2 aligns across 10 bases. With V trimmed by 2 bases and J by 4 bases, 2 bases remained unmatched. CDR1 MNHEY and CDR2 SMNVEV come from the germline V gene (reference sequence). CDR3 length: 14 amino acids. The CDR3, as DNA: TGTGCCAGCAGTTTAGGACTAGCGGCATACGAGCAGTACTTC. It translates to CASSLGLAAYEQYF.